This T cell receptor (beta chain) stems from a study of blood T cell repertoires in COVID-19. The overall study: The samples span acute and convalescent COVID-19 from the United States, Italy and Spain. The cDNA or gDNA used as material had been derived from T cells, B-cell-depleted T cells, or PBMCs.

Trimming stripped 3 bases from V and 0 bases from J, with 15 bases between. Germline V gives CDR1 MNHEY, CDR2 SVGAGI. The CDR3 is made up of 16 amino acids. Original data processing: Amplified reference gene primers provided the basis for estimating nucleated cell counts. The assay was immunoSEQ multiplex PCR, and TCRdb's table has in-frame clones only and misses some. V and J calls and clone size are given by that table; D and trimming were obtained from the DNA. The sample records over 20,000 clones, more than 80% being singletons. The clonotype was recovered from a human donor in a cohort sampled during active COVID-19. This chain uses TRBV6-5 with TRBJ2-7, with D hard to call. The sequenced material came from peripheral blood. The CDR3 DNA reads TGTGCCAGCAGTTATGGCCCCACACTAAGCTCCTACGAGCAGTACTTC. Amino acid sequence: CASSYGPTLSSYEQYF.